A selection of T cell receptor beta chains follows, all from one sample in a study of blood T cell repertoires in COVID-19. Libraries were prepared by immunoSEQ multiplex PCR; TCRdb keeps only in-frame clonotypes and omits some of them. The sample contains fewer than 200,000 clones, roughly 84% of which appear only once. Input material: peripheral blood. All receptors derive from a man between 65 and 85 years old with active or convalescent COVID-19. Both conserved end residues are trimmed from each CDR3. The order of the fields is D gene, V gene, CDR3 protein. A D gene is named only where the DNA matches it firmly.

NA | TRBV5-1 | ASSSAVGGSGELF
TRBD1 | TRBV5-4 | ASSLDRANEKLF
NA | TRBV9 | ASGQANPYEQY
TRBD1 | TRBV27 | ASSFSPTGGSSPLH
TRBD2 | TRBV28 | ASNPRASGNSYNEQF
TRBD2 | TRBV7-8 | ASSLVLAGVTVETQY
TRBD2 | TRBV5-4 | ASSWVGLAGTPRGETQY
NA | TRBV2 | ASSDTGFDYGYT
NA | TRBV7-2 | ASSSGRRDNYGYT
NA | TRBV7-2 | ASSPTSGAAQPQH
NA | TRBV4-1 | ASSQDKQGGIDTQY
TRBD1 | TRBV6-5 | ASSTTGQGNTEAF
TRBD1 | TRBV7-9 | ASSSPGTGDYEQY
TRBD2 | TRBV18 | ASSLPGLASETQY
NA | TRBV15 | ATSRDIDEQY
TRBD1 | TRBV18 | ASSPTGVNTEAF
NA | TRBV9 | ASSVEGVNEQY
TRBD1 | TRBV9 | ASSGGTVEAF
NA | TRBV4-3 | ASSQGLPTGTQY
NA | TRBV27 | ASSPSGGQPQH
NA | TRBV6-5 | ASSSGSNQPQH
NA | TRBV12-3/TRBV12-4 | ASTRLLNTEAF
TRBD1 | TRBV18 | ASSPPGTDSNQPQH
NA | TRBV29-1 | SVQGTNEKLF
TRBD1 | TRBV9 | ASSISPLTGSNTEAF
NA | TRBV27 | ASSLRGQDTQY
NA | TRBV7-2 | ASSLVWGDYEQY
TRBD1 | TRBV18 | ASSPLSWTGGSHEQY
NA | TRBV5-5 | ASSLASGQETQY
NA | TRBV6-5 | ASSYPTEINSPLH
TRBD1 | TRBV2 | ASSPTGNQPQH
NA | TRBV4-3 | ASSQERVWEEYEQY
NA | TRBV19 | ASSARHPTNEKLF
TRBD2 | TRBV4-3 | ASRPSFSGGTDTQY
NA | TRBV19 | ASKRQVSNQPQH
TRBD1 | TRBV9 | ASSRAGGYGYT
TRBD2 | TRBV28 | ASSLAGGETQY
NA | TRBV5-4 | ASSLNTGANYGYT
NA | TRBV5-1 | ASSLDQGYTEAF
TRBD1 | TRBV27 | ASSLFYPGQGREKLF
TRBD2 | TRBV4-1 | ASSQDPSGPSGETQY
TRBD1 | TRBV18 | ASSPSRGRGGTEAF
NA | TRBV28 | ASTPPAGGRQAF
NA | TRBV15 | ATSRDLREKLF
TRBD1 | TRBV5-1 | ASSLQGQGAGTQY
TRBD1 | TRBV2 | ASSVSPGQGLWGGF
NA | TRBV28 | ASSLGILGSGASPLH
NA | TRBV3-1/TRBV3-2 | ASSQGAGWDHTEAF
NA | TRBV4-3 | ASSPGGFDSPLH
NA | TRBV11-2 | ASSSPGYNEQF
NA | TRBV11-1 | ASSFEPGLIKTQY
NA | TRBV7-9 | ASSLEQGRSPLH
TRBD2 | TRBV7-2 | ASRPRIAGGFNEQF